This is a list of T cell receptor beta chains from one sample in a study of T cells in Graves' hyperthyroidism and ophthalmopathy. TCRdb fed the multiplex PCR reads into MiXCR, producing one record per CDR3 protein. The repertoire includes 200,000 to 250,000 distinct CDR3 sequences, 15% to 20% of them detected once, and just under 45% sits in the top ten. Sequencing input: blood. Source of these receptors: a man aged 40-49 years with Graves' hyperthyroidism. CDR3s include the opening cysteine and the closing phenylalanine or tryptophan. The D gene is left open where the match is weak. A row's size may be missing; if present it is once, few, many or a size class.

v_call	clone_size	j_call	d_call	cdr3_nt	cdr3_aa
TRBV7-2	.	TRBJ2-3	.	TGTGCCAGCAGTTCAGCCAAGACCCGGGACGGATACACAGATACGCAGTATTTT	CASSSAKTRDGYTDTQYF
TRBV27	many	TRBJ2-1	TRBD2	TGTGCCAGCAGTGAACTAGCGGGGGGGATTCATGAGCAGTTCTTC	CASSELAGGIHEQFF
TRBV2	.	TRBJ2-3	TRBD1	TGTGCCATTGGGAGGGGACAGGGAGCCACAGATACGCAGTATTTT	CAIGRGQGATDTQYF
TRBV27	few	TRBJ1-1	TRBD1	TGTGCCACCGTACGACAGGGGATGGGGGACACTGAAGCTTTCTTT	CATVRQGMGDTEAFF
TRBV20-1	.	TRBJ2-3	TRBD2	TGCAGTGCTAGAGGGGTAGCGGGGGGGCGGACAGATACGCAGTATTTT	CSARGVAGGRTDTQYF
TRBV7-2	many	TRBJ2-7	TRBD1	TGTGCCAGCAGCTTAGGTTCAGGGGGCCTTTATTACGAGCAGTACTTC	CASSLGSGGLYYEQYF
TRBV5-1	many	TRBJ2-1	.	TGCGCCAGCAGCTTTAGCGGTCCAACCTACAATGAGCAGTTCTTC	CASSFSGPTYNEQFF
TRBV6-5	.	TRBJ1-1	TRBD1	TGTGCCAGCAGTTACCCGGGACAGGGGGACACTGAAGCTTTCTTT	CASSYPGQGDTEAFF
TRBV5-1	many	TRBJ1-2	TRBD1	TGCGCCAGCAGCCCAGGGACAGGGAACTTTGGCTACACCTTC	CASSPGTGNFGYTF
TRBV7-2	many	TRBJ2-6	.	TGTGCCAGCAGCCGAGAGGTGGCTGGCGGCTCTGGGGCCAACGTCCTGACTTTC	CASSREVAGGSGANVLTF
TRBV5-6	few	TRBJ2-1	.	TGTGCCAGCAGCTTGGCCGGAGTAAGAGGAGAGCAGTTCTTC	CASSLAGVRGEQFF
TRBV24-1	.	TRBJ2-1	.	TGTGCCACCAGTGATTTTGTTAGCGGCGGGGATGAGCAGTTCTTC	CATSDFVSGGDEQFF
TRBV7-9	few	TRBJ1-5	TRBD1	TGTGCCAGCAGCCTGGGACAGACCGCAAGGCCCCAGCATTTT	CASSLGQTARPQHF
TRBV11-2	many	TRBJ2-3	TRBD1	TGTGCCAGCAACTTCGACAGGGGCGGGGATACGCAGTATTTT	CASNFDRGGDTQYF
TRBV10-3	few	TRBJ2-5	TRBD2	TGTGCCATCTCGGGGGGGCTCGAAGTTGAGACCCAGTACTTC	CAISGGLEVETQYF
TRBV7-2	.	TRBJ1-4	.	TGTGCCAGCAGCTTAAACAGGGCCTCTAATGAAAAACTGTTTTTT	CASSLNRASNEKLFF
TRBV7-2	.	TRBJ2-1	.	TGTGCCAGCAGCTTAAATCCAGCAACAAGGGCTGAGCAGTTCTTC	CASSLNPATRAEQFF
TRBV6-6	many	TRBJ2-3	.	TGTGCCAGCAGTTACGTTCTAGGCGCAGATACGCAGTATTTT	CASSYVLGADTQYF
TRBV5-6	once	TRBJ1-2	TRBD1	TGTGCCAGCAGCGTGACAGGGCGAGGCTACACCTTC	CASSVTGRGYTF
TRBV9	few	TRBJ2-2	.	TGTGCCAGCAGCGTAGACGGAGCGGACACCGGGGAGCTGTTTTTT	CASSVDGADTGELFF
TRBV4-2	.	TRBJ1-1	.	TGTGCCAGCAGCCAAACGACGGTTGAACCCACTGAAGCTTTCTTT	CASSQTTVEPTEAFF
TRBV18	few	TRBJ2-5	.	TGTGCCAGCTCACGTGGCAGGGAGCGCCAAGAGACCCAGTACTTC	CASSRGRERQETQYF
TRBV20-1	.	TRBJ2-7	TRBD1	TGCAGTGCTTGGGGACAGGGGACCACCTACGAGCAGTACTTC	CSAWGQGTTYEQYF
TRBV4-3	once	TRBJ1-4	.	TGCGCCAGCAGCCAAGCAGTTATCCACCAGGGGACTGAAAAACTGTTTTTT	CASSQAVIHQGTEKLFF
TRBV7-8	.	TRBJ2-1	.	TGTGCCAGCAGCTTATATCGGACGAAAGGAAGGAATGAGCAGTTCTTC	CASSLYRTKGRNEQFF
TRBV30	many	TRBJ1-6	.	TGTGCCTGGGGGACGGTGAGCTCCTATAATTCACCCCTCCACTTT	CAWGTVSSYNSPLHF
TRBV20-1	many	TRBJ2-1	.	TGCAGTGCCGCTGCTAGCGCCGATTTGGGTGAGCAGTTCTTC	CSAAASADLGEQFF
TRBV20-1	many	TRBJ1-5	.	TGCAGTGCCCAAAGGACATTTACATCGCCCCAGCATTTT	CSAQRTFTSPQHF
TRBV6-8	many	TRBJ1-5	TRBD1	TGTGCCAGCAGGACAGGGGACCACCCCGGCAATCAGCCCCAGCATTTT	CASRTGDHPGNQPQHF
TRBV20-1	many	TRBJ1-1	.	TGCAGTGTACCTCTGGAAGCTTTCTTT	CSVPLEAFF
TRBV15	.	TRBJ2-7	.	TGTGCCACCAGCAGAGGGCTTGGGTACGAGCAGTACTTC	CATSRGLGYEQYF
TRBV9	.	TRBJ1-2	.	TGTGCCAGCAGCCCCCGGGCAGGGAGAAACTATGGCTACACCTTC	CASSPRAGRNYGYTF
TRBV6-1	many	TRBJ1-2	.	TGTGCCAGCAGTGAAAATTCAGCTGGTAACTATGGCTACACCTTC	CASSENSAGNYGYTF
TRBV29-1	many	TRBJ2-6	.	TGCAGCGTTGATGAGGGGGGGGCTGGGGCCAACGTCCTGACTTTC	CSVDEGGAGANVLTF